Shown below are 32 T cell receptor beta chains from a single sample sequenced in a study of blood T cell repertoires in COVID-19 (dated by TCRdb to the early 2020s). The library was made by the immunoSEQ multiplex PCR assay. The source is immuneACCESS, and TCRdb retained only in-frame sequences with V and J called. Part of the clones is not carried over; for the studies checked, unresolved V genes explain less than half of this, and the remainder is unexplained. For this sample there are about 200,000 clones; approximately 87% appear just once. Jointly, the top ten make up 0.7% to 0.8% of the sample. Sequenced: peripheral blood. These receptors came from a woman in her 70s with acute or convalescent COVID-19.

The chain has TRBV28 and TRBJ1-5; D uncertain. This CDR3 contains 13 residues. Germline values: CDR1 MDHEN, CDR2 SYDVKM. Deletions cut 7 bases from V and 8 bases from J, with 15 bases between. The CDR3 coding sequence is TGTGCCAGCACCACGGAACAGAACAAGCCCCAGCATTTT. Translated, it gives CASTTEQNKPQHF.

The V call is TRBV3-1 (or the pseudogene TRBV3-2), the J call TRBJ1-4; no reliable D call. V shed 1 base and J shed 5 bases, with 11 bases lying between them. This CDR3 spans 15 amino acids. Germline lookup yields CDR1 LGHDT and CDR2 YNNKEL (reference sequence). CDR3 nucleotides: TGTGCCAGCAGCCAAGGAGGCCTGCCAAATGAAAAACTGTTTTTT. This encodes CASSQGGLPNEKLFF.

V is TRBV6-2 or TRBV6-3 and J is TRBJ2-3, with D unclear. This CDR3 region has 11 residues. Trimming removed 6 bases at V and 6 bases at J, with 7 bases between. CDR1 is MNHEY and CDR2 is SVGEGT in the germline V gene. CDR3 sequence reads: CASSIADTQYF. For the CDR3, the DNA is TGTGCCAGCAGCATCGCGGATACGCAGTATTTT.

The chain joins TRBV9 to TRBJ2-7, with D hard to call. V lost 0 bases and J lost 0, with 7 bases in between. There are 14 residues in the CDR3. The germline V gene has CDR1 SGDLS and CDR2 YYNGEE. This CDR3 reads CASSVESVSYEQYF. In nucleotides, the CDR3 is TGTGCCAGCAGCGTAGAATCAGTCTCCTACGAGCAGTACTTC. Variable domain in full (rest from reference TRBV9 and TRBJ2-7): DSGVTQTPKHLITATGQRVTLRCSPRSGDLSVYWYQQSLDQGLQFLIQYYNGEERAKGNILERFSAQQFPDLHSELNLSSLELGDSALYFCASSVESVSYEQYFGPGTRLTVT.

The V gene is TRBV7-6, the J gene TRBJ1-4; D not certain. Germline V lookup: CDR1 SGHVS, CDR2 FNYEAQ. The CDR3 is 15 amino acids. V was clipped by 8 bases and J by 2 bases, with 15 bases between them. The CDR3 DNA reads TGTGCCAGCTCCTCTCAGCAGGCCACTAATGAAAAACTGTTTTTT. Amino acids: CASSSQQATNEKLFF.

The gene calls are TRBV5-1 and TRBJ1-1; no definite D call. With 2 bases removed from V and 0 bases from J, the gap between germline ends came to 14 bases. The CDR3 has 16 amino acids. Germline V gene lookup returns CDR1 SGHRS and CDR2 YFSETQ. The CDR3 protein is CASSFPPGGLNTEAFF. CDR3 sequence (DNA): TGCGCCAGCAGCTTCCCGCCCGGCGGATTGAACACTGAAGCTTTCTTT.

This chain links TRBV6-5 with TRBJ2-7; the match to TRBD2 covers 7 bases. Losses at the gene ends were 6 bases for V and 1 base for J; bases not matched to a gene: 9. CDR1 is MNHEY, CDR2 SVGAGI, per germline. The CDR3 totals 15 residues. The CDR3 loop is CASSPGTTISYEQYF. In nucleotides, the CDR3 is TGTGCCAGCAGCCCCGGGACTACCATTTCCTACGAGCAGTACTTC.

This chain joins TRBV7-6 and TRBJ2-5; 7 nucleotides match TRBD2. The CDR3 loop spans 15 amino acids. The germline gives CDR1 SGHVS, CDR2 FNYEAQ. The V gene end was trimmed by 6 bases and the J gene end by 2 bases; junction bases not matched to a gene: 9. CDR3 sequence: CASSPFTRGQETQYF. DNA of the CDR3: TGTGCCAGCAGTCCCTTCACGCGGGGGCAAGAGACCCAGTACTTC.

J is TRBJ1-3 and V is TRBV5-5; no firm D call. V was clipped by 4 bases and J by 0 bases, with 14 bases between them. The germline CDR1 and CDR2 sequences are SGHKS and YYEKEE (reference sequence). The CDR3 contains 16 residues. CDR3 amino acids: CASSRMEPVSGNTIYF. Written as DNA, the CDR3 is TGTGCCAGCAGCCGTATGGAGCCTGTCTCTGGAAACACCATATATTTT.

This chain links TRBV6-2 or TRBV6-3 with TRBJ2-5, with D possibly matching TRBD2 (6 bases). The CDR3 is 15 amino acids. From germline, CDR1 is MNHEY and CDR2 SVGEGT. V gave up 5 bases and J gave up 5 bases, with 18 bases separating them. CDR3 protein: CASSPHQRDSETQYF. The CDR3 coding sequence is TGTGCCAGCAGTCCCCACCAACGGGACTCGGAGACCCAGTACTTC.

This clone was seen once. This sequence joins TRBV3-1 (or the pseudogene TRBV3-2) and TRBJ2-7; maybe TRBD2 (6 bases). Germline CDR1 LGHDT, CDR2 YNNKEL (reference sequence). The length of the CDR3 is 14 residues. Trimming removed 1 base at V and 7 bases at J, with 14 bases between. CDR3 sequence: CASSQVGRMGEQYF. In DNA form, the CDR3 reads TGTGCCAGCAGCCAAGTAGGGAGGATGGGGGAGCAGTACTTC.

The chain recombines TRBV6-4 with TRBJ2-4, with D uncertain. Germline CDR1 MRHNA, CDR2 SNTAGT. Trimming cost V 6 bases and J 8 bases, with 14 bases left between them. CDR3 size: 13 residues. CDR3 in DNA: TGTGCCAGCAGCCTCACAGCCATGGACATTCAGTACTTC. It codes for CASSLTAMDIQYF.

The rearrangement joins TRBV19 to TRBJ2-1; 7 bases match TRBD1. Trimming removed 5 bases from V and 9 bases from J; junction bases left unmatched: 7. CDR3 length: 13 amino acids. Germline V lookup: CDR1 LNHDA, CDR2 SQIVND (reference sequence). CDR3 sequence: CASSPRDRAEQFF. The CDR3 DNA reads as TGTGCCAGTAGTCCCCGAGACAGGGCTGAGCAGTTCTTC.

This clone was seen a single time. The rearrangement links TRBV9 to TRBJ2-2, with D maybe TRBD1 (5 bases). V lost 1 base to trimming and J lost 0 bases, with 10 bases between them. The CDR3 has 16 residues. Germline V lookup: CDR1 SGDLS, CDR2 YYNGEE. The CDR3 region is CASSVRGSTNTGELFF. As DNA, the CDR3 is TGTGCCAGCAGCGTAAGGGGCTCGACGAACACCGGGGAGCTGTTTTTT.

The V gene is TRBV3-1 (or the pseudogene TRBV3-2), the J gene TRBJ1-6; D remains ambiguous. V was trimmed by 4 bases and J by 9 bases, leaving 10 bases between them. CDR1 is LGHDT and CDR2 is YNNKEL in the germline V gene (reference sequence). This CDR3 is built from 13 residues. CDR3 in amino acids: CASSPRGFSPLHF. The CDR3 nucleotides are TGTGCCAGCAGCCCTCGCGGGTTTTCACCCCTCCACTTT.

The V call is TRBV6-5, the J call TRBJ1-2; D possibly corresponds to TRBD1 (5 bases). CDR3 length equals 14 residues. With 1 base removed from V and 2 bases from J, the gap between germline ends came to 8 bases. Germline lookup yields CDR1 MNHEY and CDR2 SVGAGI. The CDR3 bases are TGTGCCAGCAGTTACTTACGGGGGAACTATGGCTACACCTTC. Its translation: CASSYLRGNYGYTF.

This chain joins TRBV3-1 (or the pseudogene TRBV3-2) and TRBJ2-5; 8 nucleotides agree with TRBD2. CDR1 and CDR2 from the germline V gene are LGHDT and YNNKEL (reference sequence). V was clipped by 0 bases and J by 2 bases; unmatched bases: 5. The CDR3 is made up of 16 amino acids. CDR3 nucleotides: TGTGCCAGCAGCCAAGATCGGGGGGGGGCACAAGAGACCCAGTACTTC. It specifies CASSQDRGGAQETQYF.

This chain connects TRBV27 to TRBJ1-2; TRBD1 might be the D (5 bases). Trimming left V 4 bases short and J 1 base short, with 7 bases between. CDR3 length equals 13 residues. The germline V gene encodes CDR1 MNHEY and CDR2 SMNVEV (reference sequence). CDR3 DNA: TGTGCCAGCAGTTCCAGGGTTAACTATGGCTACACCTTC. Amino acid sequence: CASSSRVNYGYTF.

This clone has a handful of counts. The CDR3 loop reads CASRVEGMETQYF. CDR3 in DNA: TGTGCCAGCAGGGTGGAGGGCATGGAGACCCAGTACTTC. The chain joins TRBV6-5 to TRBJ2-5; a possible D gene is TRBD2 (6 bases). Trimming removed 6 bases from V and 5 bases from J, with 13 bases in between. The CDR3 contains 13 residues. The V gene's germline CDR1 is MNHEY and CDR2 SVGAGI.

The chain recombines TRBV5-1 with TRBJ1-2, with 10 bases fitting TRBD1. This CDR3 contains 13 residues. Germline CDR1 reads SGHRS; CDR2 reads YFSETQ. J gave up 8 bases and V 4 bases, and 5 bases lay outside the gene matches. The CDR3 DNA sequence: TGCGCCAGCAGCGGACAGGGGGAAGGGGGCTACACCTTC. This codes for CASSGQGEGGYTF.

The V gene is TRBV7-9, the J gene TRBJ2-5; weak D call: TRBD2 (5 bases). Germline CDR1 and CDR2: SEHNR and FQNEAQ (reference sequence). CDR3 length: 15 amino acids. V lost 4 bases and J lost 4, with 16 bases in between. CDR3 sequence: CASSSGSLGGETQYF. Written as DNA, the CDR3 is TGTGCCAGCAGCTCCGGGTCCTTAGGAGGAGAGACCCAGTACTTC.

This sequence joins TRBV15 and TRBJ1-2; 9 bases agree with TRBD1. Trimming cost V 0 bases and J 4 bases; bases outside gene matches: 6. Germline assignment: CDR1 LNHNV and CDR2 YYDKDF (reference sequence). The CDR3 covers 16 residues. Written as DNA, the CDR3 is TGTGCCACCAGCAGAGAGGACAGGGGCTACGGCTATGGCTACACCTTC. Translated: CATSREDRGYGYGYTF.

Here the CDR3 reads CASISSGLALSEQYF. The CDR3 DNA is TGTGCCAGCATCTCATCGGGCCTAGCCTTAAGCGAGCAGTACTTC. The V call is TRBV28, the J call TRBJ2-7; tentative D call: TRBD2 (5 bases). The length of the CDR3 is 15 residues. Trimming stripped 7 bases from V and 6 bases from J, with 22 bases between. Looked up from germline, CDR1 is MDHEN and CDR2 is SYDVKM. The full variable domain, its missing parts supplied by reference TRBV28 and TRBJ2-7, is DVKVTQSSRYLVKRTGEKVFLECVQDMDHENMFWYRQDPGLGLRLIYFSYDVKMKEKGDIPEGYSVSREKKERFSLILESASTNQTSMYLCASISSGLALSEQYFGPGTRLTVT.

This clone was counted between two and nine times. The CDR3 spells CASSSLKDRKNTGELFF. CDR3 coding DNA: TGTGCCAGCAGCTCACTGAAAGACAGGAAAAACACCGGGGAGCTGTTTTTT. The rearrangement uses TRBV5-6 and TRBJ2-2; tentative D call: TRBD1 (6 bases). Germline CDR1 and CDR2: SGHDT and YYEEEE. Trimming stripped 3 bases from V and 2 bases from J, with 17 bases between. The CDR3 sequence is 17 residues long.

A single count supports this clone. CDR3 amino acids: CASSVRQGVRGNTIYF. Here the CDR3 DNA reads TGTGCCAGCAGCGTACGACAGGGCGTTCGGGGAAACACCATATATTTT. The V gene is TRBV3-1 (or the pseudogene TRBV3-2), the J gene TRBJ1-3, with 7 bases fitting TRBD1. This CDR3 is built from 16 residues. Trimming took 5 bases from V and 4 from J; bases not matched to a gene: 11. Germline V gives CDR1 LGHDT, CDR2 YNNKEL (reference sequence).

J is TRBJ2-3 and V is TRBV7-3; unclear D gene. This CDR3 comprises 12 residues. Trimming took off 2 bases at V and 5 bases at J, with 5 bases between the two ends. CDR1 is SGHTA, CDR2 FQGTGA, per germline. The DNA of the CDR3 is TGTGCCAGCAGCTTAGTCGGAGATACGCAGTATTTT. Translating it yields CASSLVGDTQYF.

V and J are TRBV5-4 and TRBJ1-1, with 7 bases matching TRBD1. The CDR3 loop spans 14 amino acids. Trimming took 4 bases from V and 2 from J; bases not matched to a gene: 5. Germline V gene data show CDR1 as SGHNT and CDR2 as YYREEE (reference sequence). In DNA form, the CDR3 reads TGTGCCAGCAGCAGACAGGGTCCTAACACTGAAGCTTTCTTT. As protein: CASSRQGPNTEAFF.

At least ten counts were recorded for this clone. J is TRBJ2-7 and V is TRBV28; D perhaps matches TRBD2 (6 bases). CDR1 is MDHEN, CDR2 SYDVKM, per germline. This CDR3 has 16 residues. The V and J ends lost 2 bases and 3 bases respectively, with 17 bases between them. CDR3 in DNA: TGTGCCAGCAGTTTAAAGTGGGGTCTAGCGAACTACGAGCAGTACTTC. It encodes CASSLKWGLANYEQYF.

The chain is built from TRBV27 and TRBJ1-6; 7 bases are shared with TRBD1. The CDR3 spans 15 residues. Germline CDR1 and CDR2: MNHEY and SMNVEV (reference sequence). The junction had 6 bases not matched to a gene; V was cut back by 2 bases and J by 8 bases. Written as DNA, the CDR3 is TGTGCCAGCAGTTTAGAGGGACAGTTCCATTCACCCCTCCACTTT. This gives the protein CASSLEGQFHSPLHF.

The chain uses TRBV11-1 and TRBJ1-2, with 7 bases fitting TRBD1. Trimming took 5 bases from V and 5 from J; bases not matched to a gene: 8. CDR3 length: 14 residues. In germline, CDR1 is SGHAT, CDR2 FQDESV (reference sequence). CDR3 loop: CASSPRTGYYGYTF. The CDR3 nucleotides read TGTGCCAGCAGCCCCCGGACAGGTTATTATGGCTACACCTTC.

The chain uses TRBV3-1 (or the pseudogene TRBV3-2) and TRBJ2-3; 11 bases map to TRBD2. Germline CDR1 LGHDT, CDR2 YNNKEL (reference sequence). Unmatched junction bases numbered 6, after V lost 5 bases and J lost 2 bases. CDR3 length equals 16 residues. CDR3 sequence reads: CASSGWTSGPTDTQYF. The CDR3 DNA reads TGTGCCAGCAGCGGTTGGACTAGCGGGCCCACAGATACGCAGTATTTT.

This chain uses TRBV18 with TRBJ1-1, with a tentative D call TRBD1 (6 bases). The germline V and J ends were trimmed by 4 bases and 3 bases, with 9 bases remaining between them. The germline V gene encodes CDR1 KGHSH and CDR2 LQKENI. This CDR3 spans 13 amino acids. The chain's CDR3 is CASSRHRDTEAFF. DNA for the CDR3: TGTGCCAGCTCACGTCACAGGGACACTGAAGCTTTCTTT.